This T cell receptor (beta chain) derives from a study of response to subunit inactivated influenza vaccine. Study-level findings and limits: Every seasonal influenza vaccination brings in few new T cells, the authors suggested.

After removal of 5 bases from V and 5 bases from J, the junction contained 11 bases not matched to a gene. The V gene's germline CDR1 is SEHNR and CDR2 FQNEAQ (reference sequence). The CDR3 consists of 17 residues. A word on this clonotype: Antigen: not known.

One entry per CDR3 protein, called by TCRdb with MiXCR from the RT-PCR reads. The table includes approximately 520,000 distinct CDR3 sequences, roughly 23% detected once. Sequences were derived from CD4+ T cells sorted from PBMCs, sampled around 5 days after vaccination. The chain links TRBV7-9 to TRBJ2-2; 10 nucleotides match TRBD1. The TCR was taken from a man between 50 and 59 years old who received an inactivated influenza vaccine. CDR3 amino acids: CASSHRDRGRGTGELFF. CDR3 sequence (DNA): TGTGCCAGCAGCCACCGGGACAGGGGACGAGGGACCGGGGAGCTGTTTTTT.